These 2 T cell receptor beta chains were all obtained from the same sample, sequenced in a study of cytomegalovirus exposure and HLA in healthy donors. The primer mix had 60 Vbeta and 13 Jbeta primers. Assay: immunoSEQ multiplex PCR; the TCRdb copy retains only in-frame clones and omits some. The data hold some 100,000 clones, with about 88% observed a single time. Input material: PBMCs. Receptors were obtained from a man aged 18-30 years in good health and CMV-seronegative.

The rearrangement uses TRBV5-1 and TRBJ1-2, with 10 bases identical to TRBD1. The CDR3 totals 18 residues. V gave up 4 bases and J gave up 3 bases; unmatched junction bases: 15. The germline CDR1 and CDR2 sequences are SGHRS and YFSETQ. CDR3 loop: CASSVTGTGALPYYGYTF. CDR3 DNA: TGCGCCAGCAGCGTAACCGGGACAGGGGCGCTCCCCTACTATGGCTACACCTTC. Full variable domain (outside the CDR3, taken from reference TRBV5-1 and TRBJ1-2): KAGVTQTPRYLIKTRGQQVTLSCSPISGHRSVSWYQQTPGQGLQFLFEYFSETQRNKGNFPGRFSGRQFSNSRSEMNVSTLELGDSALYLCASSVTGTGALPYYGYTFGSGTRLTVV.

The V and J genes are TRBV27 and TRBJ2-7, with TRBD1 as a possible D gene (6 bases). The length of the CDR3 is 13 residues. Germline CDR1 is MNHEY and CDR2 is SMNVEV (reference sequence). V lost 5 bases, J lost 0 bases, and 8 bases lay in between. This CDR3 is CASSAGVSYEQYF. The DNA for the CDR3 is TGTGCCAGCAGTGCAGGGGTCTCCTACGAGCAGTACTTC.